This TCR beta chain is drawn from a study of blood T cell repertoires in COVID-19. V gave up 1 base and J gave up 2 bases; unmatched junction bases: 14. Germline CDR1 and CDR2: SGHAT and FQNNGV. The CDR3 is 19 residues long. Per the original methods: Amplified reference gene primers provided the basis for estimating nucleated cell counts. The assay was immunoSEQ multiplex PCR, and TCRdb's table has in-frame clones only and misses some. For V, J and clone size, that table is used; D and trimming come from the DNA. The sample has roughly 430,000 clones, approximately 91% seen once; the top ten hold less than 1.5%.

This clonotype originated in a young woman who had been exposed to COVID-19. This sequence joins TRBV11-2 and TRBJ2-7; 10 positions match TRBD2. Material for sequencing was PBMCs or T cells enriched from blood (not recorded which). CDR3 protein: CASSLVSVASGSRTYEQYF. CDR3 in DNA: TGTGCCAGCAGCTTAGTTTCGGTGGCTAGCGGGAGCCGGACCTACGAGCAGTACTTC.